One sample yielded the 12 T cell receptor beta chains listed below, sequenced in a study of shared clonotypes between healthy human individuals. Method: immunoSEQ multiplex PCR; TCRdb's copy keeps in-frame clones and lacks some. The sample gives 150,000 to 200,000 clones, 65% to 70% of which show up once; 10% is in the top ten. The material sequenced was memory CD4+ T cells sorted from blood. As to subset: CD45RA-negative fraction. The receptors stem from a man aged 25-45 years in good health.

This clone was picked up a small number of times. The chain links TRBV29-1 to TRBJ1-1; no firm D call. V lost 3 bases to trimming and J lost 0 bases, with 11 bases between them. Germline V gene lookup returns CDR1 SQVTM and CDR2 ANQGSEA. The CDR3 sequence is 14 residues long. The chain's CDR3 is CSVDVGSLNTEAFF. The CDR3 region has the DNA TGCAGCGTTGACGTGGGCAGCTTGAACACTGAAGCTTTCTTT.

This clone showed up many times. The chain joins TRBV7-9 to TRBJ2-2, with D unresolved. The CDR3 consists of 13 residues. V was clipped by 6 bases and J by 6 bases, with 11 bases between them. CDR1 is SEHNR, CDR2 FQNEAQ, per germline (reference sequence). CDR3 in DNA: TGTGCCAGCAGTTTTACCCCACCCGGGGAGCTGTTTTTT. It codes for CASSFTPPGELFF.

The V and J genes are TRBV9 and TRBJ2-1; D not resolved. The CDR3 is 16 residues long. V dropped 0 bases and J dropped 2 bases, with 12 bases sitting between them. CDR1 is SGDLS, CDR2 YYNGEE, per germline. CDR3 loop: CASSVVGGVAYNEQFF. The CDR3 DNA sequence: TGTGCCAGCAGCGTAGTAGGCGGCGTGGCCTACAATGAGCAGTTCTTC.

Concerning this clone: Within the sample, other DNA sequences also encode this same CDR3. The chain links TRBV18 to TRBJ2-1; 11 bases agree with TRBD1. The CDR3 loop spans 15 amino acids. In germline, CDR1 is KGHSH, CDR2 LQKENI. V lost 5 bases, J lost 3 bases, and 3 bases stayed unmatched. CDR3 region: CASSSGTGGYNEQFF. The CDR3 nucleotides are TGTGCCAGCTCATCAGGGACAGGGGGCTACAATGAGCAGTTCTTC.

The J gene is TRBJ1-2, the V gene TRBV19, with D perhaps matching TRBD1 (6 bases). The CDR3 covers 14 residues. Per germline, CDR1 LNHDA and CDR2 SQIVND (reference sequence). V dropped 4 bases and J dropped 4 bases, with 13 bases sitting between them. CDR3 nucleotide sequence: TGTGCCAGTAGTAAAAAGACAGGTGCCTATGGCTACACCTTC. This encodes CASSKKTGAYGYTF.

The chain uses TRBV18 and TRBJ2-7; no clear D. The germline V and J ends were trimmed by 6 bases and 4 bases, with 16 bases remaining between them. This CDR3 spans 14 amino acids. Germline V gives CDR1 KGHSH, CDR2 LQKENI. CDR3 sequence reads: CASSAPGQPYEQYF. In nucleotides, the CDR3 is TGTGCCAGCTCCGCTCCCGGGCAGCCTTACGAGCAGTACTTC.

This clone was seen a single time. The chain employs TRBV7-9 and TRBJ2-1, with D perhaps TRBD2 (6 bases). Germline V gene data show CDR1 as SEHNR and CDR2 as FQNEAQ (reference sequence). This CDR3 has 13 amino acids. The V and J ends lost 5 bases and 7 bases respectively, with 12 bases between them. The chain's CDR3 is CASSRAGLNEQFF. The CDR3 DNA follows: TGTGCCAGCAGCCGGGCGGGGTTGAATGAGCAGTTCTTC. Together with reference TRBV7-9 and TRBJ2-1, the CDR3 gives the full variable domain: DTGVSQNPRHKITKRGQNVTFRCDPISEHNRLYWYRQTLGQGPEFLTYFQNEAQLEKSRLLSDRFSAERPKGSFSTLEIQRTEQGDSAMYLCASSRAGLNEQFFGPGTRLTVL.

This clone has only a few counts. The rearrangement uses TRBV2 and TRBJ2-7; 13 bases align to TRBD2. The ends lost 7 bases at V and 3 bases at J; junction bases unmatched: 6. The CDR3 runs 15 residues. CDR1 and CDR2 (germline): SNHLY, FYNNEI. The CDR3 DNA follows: TGTGCCAGCATCGAAAGACTAGCGGGAGGCTACGAGCAGTACTTC. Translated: CASIERLAGGYEQYF.

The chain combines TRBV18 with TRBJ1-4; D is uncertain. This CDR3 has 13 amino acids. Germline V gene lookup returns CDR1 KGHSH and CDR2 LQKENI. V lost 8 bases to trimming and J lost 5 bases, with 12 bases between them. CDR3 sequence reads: CASLRAMNEKLFF. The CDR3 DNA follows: TGTGCCAGCCTCCGGGCGATGAATGAAAAACTGTTTTTT.

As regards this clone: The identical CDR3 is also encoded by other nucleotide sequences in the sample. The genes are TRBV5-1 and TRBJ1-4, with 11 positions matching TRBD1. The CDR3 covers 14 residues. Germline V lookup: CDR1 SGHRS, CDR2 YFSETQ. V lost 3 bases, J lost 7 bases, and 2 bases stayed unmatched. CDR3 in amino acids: CASSSGQGVEKLFF. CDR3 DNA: TGCGCCAGCAGCTCGGGACAGGGGGTTGAAAAACTGTTTTTT.

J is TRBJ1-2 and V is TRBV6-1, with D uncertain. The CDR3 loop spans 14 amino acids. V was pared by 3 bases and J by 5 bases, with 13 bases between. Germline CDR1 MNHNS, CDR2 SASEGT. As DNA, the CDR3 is TGTGCCAGCAGTGACCCTGGGCAGTCGTATGGCTACACCTTC. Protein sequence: CASSDPGQSYGYTF.

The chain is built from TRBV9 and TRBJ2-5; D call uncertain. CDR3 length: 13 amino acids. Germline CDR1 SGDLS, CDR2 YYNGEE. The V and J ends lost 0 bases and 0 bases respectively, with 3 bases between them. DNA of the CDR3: TGTGCCAGCAGCGTAGTTGACCAAGAGACCCAGTACTTC. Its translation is CASSVVDQETQYF.